Following are 12 T cell receptor beta chains from one sample sequenced in a study of long-term antiretroviral therapy in people with HIV (dated by TCRdb to the early 2020s). The immunoSEQ hsTCRB v3.0 assay was used at survey level resolution for TRB variable region sequencing. TCRdb retrieved this table from immuneACCESS and kept in-frame rearrangements only. Not all clones are present; in checked studies, unresolved V genes account for under half, and no reason is known for the remainder. For this sample the table gives around 20,000 clones, of which about 80% were detected only once. Approximately 6.9% of the sample belongs to the ten largest clones. The sequenced sample was unsorted PBMCs, obtained 2.2 years after starting antiretroviral therapy. The receptors stem from a man between 50 and 59 years old with HIV.

The V gene is TRBV29-1, the J gene TRBJ1-2; no definite D call. Trimming took 0 bases from V and 7 from J, leaving 15 bases between them. The CDR3 covers 14 residues. Looked up from germline, CDR1 is SQVTM and CDR2 is ANQGSEA. The CDR3 reads CSVEDLGRRSGYTF. The CDR3 DNA reads as TGCAGCGTTGAAGATCTGGGCAGGCGGAGTGGCTACACCTTC. Variable domain in full (rest from reference TRBV29-1 and TRBJ1-2): SAVISQKPSRDICQRGTSLTIQCQVDSQVTMMFWYRQQPGQSLTLIATANQGSEATYESGFVIDKFPISRPNLTFSTLTVSNMSPEDSSIYLCSVEDLGRRSGYTFGSGTRLTVV.

Regarding this clone: One end of the junction does not line up with germline, which may come from a read error. This CDR3 is also generated by other DNA sequences in the sample. The J gene is TRBJ2-1, the V gene TRBV18; no firm D call. The CDR3 extends over 14 amino acids. Per the germline V gene, CDR1 is KGHSH and CDR2 is LQKENI. CDR3 region: CASSPSSSYNEQFF. The DNA for the CDR3 is TGCGCCAGCTCACCATCCAGCTCCTACAATGAGCAGTTCTTC.

This clone has a handful of counts. J is TRBJ2-7 and V is TRBV5-6, with a possible D match to TRBD2 (5 bases). V was shortened by 2 bases and J by 0 bases, with 12 bases between the two germline ends. Per the germline V gene, CDR1 is SGHDT and CDR2 is YYEEEE. This CDR3 contains 15 residues. CDR3 protein: CASSFRPRGSYEQYF. CDR3 nucleotides: TGTGCCAGCAGCTTTAGACCCCGGGGCTCCTACGAGCAGTACTTC.

This clone was found a few times. The chain couples TRBV2 to TRBJ2-7, with TRBD1 matching 9 bases. From germline, CDR1 is SNHLY and CDR2 FYNNEI. With 3 bases clipped from V and 4 bases from J, the junction kept 7 bases outside the gene matches. CDR3 length: 15 residues. The CDR3 loop is CASSDPQGAVYEQYF. In DNA form, the CDR3 reads TGTGCCAGCAGTGACCCACAGGGGGCAGTATACGAGCAGTACTTC.

This chain links TRBV29-1 with TRBJ1-5, with 9 positions matching TRBD1. The CDR3 has 14 amino acids. Germline CDR1 and CDR2: SQVTM and ANQGSEA. With V trimmed by 4 bases and J by 3 bases, 4 bases remained unmatched. This chain's CDR3 is CSVVTGGNNQPQHF. The CDR3 nucleotides read TGCAGCGTTGTGACAGGGGGGAACAATCAGCCCCAGCATTTT.

The CDR3 DNA follows: TGTGCCATCAGTGAAGGGGCGGACATTCAGTACTTC. It specifies CAISEGADIQYF. The V gene is TRBV10-3, the J gene TRBJ2-4, with a possible D match to TRBD1 (5 bases). Trimming took off 3 bases at V and 8 bases at J, with 8 bases between the two ends. The CDR3 has 12 amino acids. In germline, CDR1 is ENHRY, CDR2 SYGVKD.

This clone came up once. This chain uses TRBV28 with TRBJ1-5; D ambiguous. V was clipped by 1 base and J by 10 bases, with 8 bases between them. From germline, CDR1 is MDHEN and CDR2 SYDVKM. The CDR3 has 12 residues. CDR3 nucleotides: TGTGCCAGCAGTTTATTCCACATCCCCCAGCATTTT. Translating gives CASSLFHIPQHF.

The V gene is TRBV4-1, the J gene TRBJ2-5, with D perhaps TRBD2 (6 bases). Germline lookup yields CDR1 MGHRA and CDR2 YSYEKL. The CDR3 totals 15 residues. V lost 1 base, J lost 5 bases, and 14 bases lay in between. CDR3 nucleotide sequence: TGCGCCAGCAGCCAAGGAGGGACTCCAGATGAGACCCAGTACTTC. Residues: CASSQGGTPDETQYF.

The rearrangement links TRBV5-8 to TRBJ1-6; D is undetermined. This CDR3 has 15 amino acids. V dropped 4 bases and J dropped 8 bases, with 16 bases sitting between them. In germline, CDR1 is SGHTS, CDR2 YDEGEE. CDR3 coding DNA: TGTGCCAGCAGCCCGGACGGACGGCCCTATTCACCCCTCCACTTT. Translating it yields CASSPDGRPYSPLHF.

This CDR3 reads CASRVGSTYEQYF. The CDR3 DNA sequence: TGTGCCAGCAGGGTGGGGTCTACCTACGAGCAGTACTTC. The V gene is TRBV6-5, the J gene TRBJ2-7; no clear D gene. V was trimmed by 6 bases and J by 2 bases, leaving 11 bases between them. Germline assignment: CDR1 MNHEY and CDR2 SVGAGI. The CDR3 has 13 residues.

The genes are TRBV14 and TRBJ2-5; 10 bases fit TRBD2. The germline CDR1 and CDR2 sequences are SGHDN and FVKESK. V gave up 0 bases and J gave up 7 bases; unmatched junction bases: 11. The CDR3 is 17 amino acids. In DNA, the CDR3 is TGTGCCAGCAGCCAAGATCTGACTAGCGGGCAATGGGGGACCCAGTACTTC. Translating gives CASSQDLTSGQWGTQYF.

The gene calls are TRBV2 and TRBJ2-1, with a weak D call TRBD2 (5 bases). From germline, CDR1 is SNHLY and CDR2 FYNNEI. V lost 7 bases and J 6 bases, leaving 22 bases between the germline ends. The CDR3 is 16 amino acids. Here the CDR3 reads CASTLRGVRDSNEQFF. Written as DNA, the CDR3 is TGTGCCAGCACCCTTCGGGGTGTCCGAGATAGCAATGAGCAGTTCTTC.